Presented here are 28 T cell receptor beta chains from one specimen sequenced in a study of blood T cell repertoires in COVID-19. Clones were sequenced by immunoSEQ multiplex PCR, and TCRdb holds only the in-frame ones, with some missing. The table lists about 330,000 clones, about 88% of them singletons, with more than 1% in the top ten. Sequencing was carried out using PBMCs or T cells enriched from blood (not recorded which). These receptors were obtained from a woman in her 30s who had recovered from COVID-19.

The chain couples TRBV19 to TRBJ2-5, with D perhaps TRBD2 (6 bases). The germline CDR1 and CDR2 sequences are LNHDA and SQIVND (reference sequence). This CDR3 comprises 15 residues. Between the trimmed V and J ends, which lost 3 bases and 1 base, there was a span of 12 bases. The CDR3, as DNA: TGTGCCAGTAGTATCTATAACGGGGGCCAAGAGACCCAGTACTTC. Encoded protein: CASSIYNGGQETQYF.

This chain joins TRBV10-3 and TRBJ2-2, with 8 bases identical to TRBD1. CDR3 length: 16 residues. The germline V gene encodes CDR1 ENHRY and CDR2 SYGVKD. V lost 5 bases and J lost 6; bases outside the gene matches: 11. In nucleotides, the CDR3 is TGTGCCATCAGTTCAACCGGGACAGGAGGAGCCGGGGAGCTGTTTTTT. The encoded protein is CAISSTGTGGAGELFF.

This chain joins TRBV28 and TRBJ1-4; 11 bases map to TRBD1. The J segment lost 7 bases and the V segment lost 6 bases, leaving 13 bases of the junction unmatched. The CDR3 spans 17 residues. Germline CDR1 and CDR2: MDHEN and SYDVKM. The CDR3 spells CASSRPGQGVEAEKLFF. The CDR3 coding sequence is TGTGCCAGCAGCCGGCCGGGACAGGGGGTTGAAGCTGAAAAACTGTTTTTT. The complete variable domain, with remaining parts taken from reference TRBV28 and TRBJ1-4, reads DVKVTQSSRYLVKRTGEKVFLECVQDMDHENMFWYRQDPGLGLRLIYFSYDVKMKEKGDIPEGYSVSREKKERFSLILESASTNQTSMYLCASSRPGQGVEAEKLFFGSGTQLSVL.

CDR3 nucleotides: TGTGCCAGCAGTCCCGCACAGGGCAAGGTCTATGGCTACACCTTC. Its translation is CASSPAQGKVYGYTF. This chain uses TRBV28 with TRBJ1-2; D possibly corresponds to TRBD1 (6 bases). V lost 5 bases and J 4 bases, leaving 17 bases between the germline ends. This CDR3 contains 15 residues. CDR1 and CDR2 from the germline V gene are MDHEN and SYDVKM.

This chain connects TRBV5-1 to TRBJ2-1; tentative D call: TRBD2 (5 bases). V was pared by 1 base and J by 0 bases, with 5 bases between. Germline-derived CDR1 and CDR2 are SGHRS and YFSETQ. CDR3 length: 14 amino acids. The CDR3, as DNA: TGCGCCAGCAGCTTGCGGGACTCCTACAATGAGCAGTTCTTC. Its protein product is CASSLRDSYNEQFF.

This clone has ten or more counts. V usage is TRBV19 and J usage is TRBJ2-7; the D gene is possibly TRBD1 (6 bases). V was pared by 3 bases and J by 0 bases, with 9 bases between. CDR1 and CDR2 (germline): LNHDA, SQIVND (reference sequence). CDR3 size: 14 residues. The CDR3 DNA sequence: TGTGCCAGTAGTATTACAGGGACCTCCTACGAGCAGTACTTC. It codes for CASSITGTSYEQYF.

A word on this clone: Other nucleotide sequences in the sample specify the same CDR3. This rearrangement joins TRBV3-1 (or the pseudogene TRBV3-2) to TRBJ2-2, with D possibly being TRBD2 (6 bases). This CDR3 spans 12 amino acids. CDR1 is LGHDT and CDR2 is YNNKEL in the germline V gene (reference sequence). Trimming took 6 bases from V and 5 from J, leaving 7 bases between them. Here the CDR3 reads CASSRGTGELFF. The CDR3 DNA reads as TGTGCCAGCAGTCGGGGGACCGGGGAGCTGTTTTTT.

The chain employs TRBV7-9 and TRBJ1-5; D is ambiguous. The germline CDR1 and CDR2 sequences are SEHNR and FQNEAQ (reference sequence). Trimming took 2 bases from V and 5 from J, leaving 7 bases between them. The CDR3 totals 13 residues. CDR3 amino acids: CASSLMSDQPQHF. CDR3 coding DNA: TGTGCCAGCAGCTTAATGTCTGATCAGCCCCAGCATTTT.

This clone has just a few counts. The chain uses TRBV6-5 and TRBJ2-4; D perhaps matches TRBD2 (6 bases). The V gene's germline CDR1 is MNHEY and CDR2 SVGAGI. CDR3 length equals 14 residues. The CDR3 reads CPTSGPIFWNIQYF. CDR3 nucleotide sequence: TGTCCCACGAGCGGGCCCATTTTCTGGAACATTCAGTACTTC.

The chain carries TRBV3-1 (or the pseudogene TRBV3-2) and TRBJ1-1; D is ambiguous. The CDR3 has 12 amino acids. V lost 3 bases to trimming and J lost 4 bases, with 6 bases between them. Looked up from germline, CDR1 is LGHDT and CDR2 is YNNKEL (reference sequence). The CDR3 spells CASSQGSTEAFF. The CDR3 coding sequence is TGTGCCAGCAGCCAGGGGAGCACTGAAGCTTTCTTT.

The J gene is TRBJ2-7, the V gene TRBV19, with 7 positions matching TRBD1. CDR1 is LNHDA, CDR2 SQIVND, per germline (reference sequence). Trimming at V came to 5 bases and at J to 3 bases, leaving 1 base not matched to a gene. This CDR3 is built from 12 residues. The CDR3 protein is CASSRDSYEQYF. As DNA, the CDR3 is TGTGCCAGTAGTCGGGACAGCTACGAGCAGTACTTC. Using reference TRBV19 and TRBJ2-7 for the parts outside the CDR3, the full variable domain is DGGITQSPKYLFRKEGQNVTLSCEQNLNHDAMYWYRQDPGQGLRLIYYSQIVNDFQKGDIAEGYSVSREKKESFPLTVTSAQKNPTAFYLCASSRDSYEQYFGPGTRLTVT.

A note on this clone: Distinct nucleotide sequences in the sample also encode this CDR3. The gene calls are TRBV27 and TRBJ2-7; D unresolved. The germline gives CDR1 MNHEY, CDR2 SMNVEV (reference sequence). V was clipped by 2 bases and J by 4 bases, with 9 bases between them. The CDR3 covers 13 residues. For the CDR3, the DNA is TGTGCCAGCAGTTTAACTTCAGCGTACGAGCAGTACTTC. It is translated as CASSLTSAYEQYF.

The chain couples TRBV6-5 to TRBJ1-1, with D possibly TRBD1 on 6 matching bases. This CDR3 has 13 residues. The V end lost 7 bases, the J end lost 1 base, and 10 bases lay between the germline ends. CDR1 and CDR2 from the germline V gene are MNHEY and SVGAGI. The CDR3 nucleotides are TGTGCCAGCACCGGGACACCGAACACTGAAGCTTTCTTT. Translating it yields CASTGTPNTEAFF.

The chain links TRBV5-6 to TRBJ2-7; D is possibly TRBD2 (5 bases). Trimming stripped 4 bases from V and 5 bases from J, with 19 bases between. Per the germline V gene, CDR1 is SGHDT and CDR2 is YYEEEE. The length of the CDR3 is 15 residues. The CDR3 sequence is CASSRLSGKWNEQYF. The CDR3 nucleotides read TGTGCCAGCAGCCGGTTATCGGGGAAATGGAACGAGCAGTACTTC.

The chain has TRBV19 and TRBJ2-1; 10 bases are shared with TRBD2. V lost 5 bases to trimming and J lost 5 bases; unmatched junction nucleotides: 6. The CDR3 contains 15 residues. Germline CDR1 is LNHDA and CDR2 is SQIVND (reference sequence). The CDR3 DNA is TGTGCCAGTAGTCTCATAGCGGGGGGTCACAATGAGCAGTTCTTC. The encoded protein is CASSLIAGGHNEQFF.

The rearrangement joins TRBV7-6 to TRBJ2-7; possible D gene TRBD2, 6 bases. Germline lookup yields CDR1 SGHVS and CDR2 FNYEAQ. The CDR3 extends over 14 amino acids. Trimming took off 6 bases at V and 2 bases at J, with 14 bases between the two ends. CDR3 bases: TGTGCCAGCAGTGTCAGGGAGGCAACCTACGAGCAGTACTTC. Amino acids: CASSVREATYEQYF.

In DNA, the CDR3 is TGTGCCTGGAGTTGGGGAGGGCAGAACACTGAAGCTTTCTTT. This sequence encodes CAWSWGGQNTEAFF. The gene calls are TRBV30 and TRBJ1-1, with no clear D. This CDR3 is built from 14 residues. From germline, CDR1 is GTSNPN and CDR2 SVGIG (reference sequence). V shed 2 bases and J shed 1 base, with 11 bases lying between them. The full variable domain, in which reference TRBV30 and TRBJ1-1 provide the parts outside the CDR3, is SQTIHQWPATLVQPVGSPLSLECTVEGTSNPNLYWYRQAAGRGLQLLFYSVGIGQISSEVPQNLSASRPQDRQFILSSKKLLLSDSGFYLCAWSWGGQNTEAFFGQGTRLTVV.

The rearrangement links TRBV19 to TRBJ2-3; 7 nucleotides agree with TRBD2. The CDR3 runs to 12 residues. In germline, CDR1 is LNHDA, CDR2 SQIVND (reference sequence). V was clipped by 8 bases and J by 2 bases; unmatched bases: 1. CDR3 in DNA: TGTGCCAGTGGGGACTACACAGATACGCAGTATTTT. This translates into CASGDYTDTQYF. Based on the CDR3 plus reference TRBV19 and TRBJ2-3, the full variable domain is DGGITQSPKYLFRKEGQNVTLSCEQNLNHDAMYWYRQDPGQGLRLIYYSQIVNDFQKGDIAEGYSVSREKKESFPLTVTSAQKNPTAFYLCASGDYTDTQYFGPGTRLTVL.

V usage is TRBV4-3 and J usage is TRBJ2-4, with 8 bases matching TRBD2. Trimming cost V 4 bases and J 4 bases; bases outside gene matches: 6. Per the germline V gene, CDR1 is LGHNA and CDR2 is YSLEER. CDR3 length: 15 amino acids. The DNA for the CDR3 is TGCGCCAGCAGCCTTAATCCGGGGGGGAAAAACATTCAGTACTTC. Translated, it gives CASSLNPGGKNIQYF.

This chain uses TRBV2 with TRBJ1-5, with 9 bases aligning to TRBD1. This CDR3 comprises 14 residues. J lost 4 bases, V lost 5 bases, and 3 bases had no gene match. Germline V gene data show CDR1 as SNHLY and CDR2 as FYNNEI. This CDR3 reads CASSTGQGNQPQHF. In nucleotides, the CDR3 is TGTGCCAGCAGTACAGGACAGGGGAATCAGCCCCAGCATTTT.

This clone occurred once. This chain uses TRBV10-2 with TRBJ2-3; 10 nucleotides agree with TRBD2. Germline-derived CDR1 and CDR2 are WSHSY and SAAADI. The CDR3 runs 17 residues. Trimming at V came to 4 bases and at J to 1 base, leaving 8 bases not matched to a gene. CDR3 bases: TGCGCCAGCAGTGGCCCTGGAGCGGGGGGGCGCACAGATACGCAGTATTTT. It yields the protein CASSGPGAGGRTDTQYF.

The chain couples TRBV27 to TRBJ2-7, with 11 bases identical to TRBD1. The CDR3 runs to 14 residues. Germline V lookup: CDR1 MNHEY, CDR2 SMNVEV (reference sequence). The ends lost 6 bases at V and 10 bases at J; junction bases unmatched: 11. The CDR3 is CASSPWDRGTKQYF. The DNA for the CDR3 is TGTGCCAGCAGCCCTTGGGACAGGGGGACTAAACAGTACTTC.

This sequence joins TRBV11-2 and TRBJ2-1; TRBD2 matches at 13 bases. J was trimmed by 8 bases and V by 5 bases; bases with no gene match: 6. Looked up from germline, CDR1 is SGHAT and CDR2 is FQNNGV. The CDR3 consists of 15 residues. CDR3 region: CASSATSGGAHEQFF. CDR3 coding DNA: TGTGCCAGCAGCGCCACTAGCGGGGGGGCTCATGAGCAGTTCTTC.

The V call is TRBV6-1, the J call TRBJ2-5; possibly TRBD1 for D (6 bases). The CDR3 is 14 residues long. Trimming took 3 bases from V and 4 from J, leaving 12 bases between them. Germline CDR1 is MNHNS and CDR2 is SASEGT. The CDR3 DNA reads TGTGCCAGCAGTGATTGGGCAGGGGTAGAGACCCAGTACTTC. Translation gives CASSDWAGVETQYF.

This clone was counted between two and nine times. DNA of the CDR3: TGTGCCAGCAGTTCCGGGACAGATAATTCACCCCTCCACTTT. Translated, it gives CASSSGTDNSPLHF. V is TRBV6-5 and J is TRBJ1-6, with 7 positions matching TRBD1. Germline V lookup: CDR1 MNHEY, CDR2 SVGAGI. The CDR3 length is 14 residues. The junction had 2 bases not matched to a gene; V was cut back by 4 bases and J by 5 bases.

J is TRBJ2-5 and V is TRBV10-3, with 9 bases that match TRBD1. The trim removed 6 bases at V and 1 base at J, leaving 9 bases unmatched. This CDR3 contains 16 residues. From germline, CDR1 is ENHRY and CDR2 SYGVKD. The CDR3 DNA reads as TGTGCCATCAGCGATAGGGACAGGGACTCCCAAGAGACCCAGTACTTC. It yields the protein CAISDRDRDSQETQYF.

This clone has a handful of counts. The V gene is TRBV19, the J gene TRBJ2-1; D is perhaps TRBD1 (5 bases). Per the germline V gene, CDR1 is LNHDA and CDR2 is SQIVND (reference sequence). CDR3 length equals 15 residues. V lost 1 base to trimming and J lost 0 bases, with 7 bases between them. The CDR3 is CASSIGQNSYNEQFF. In DNA form, the CDR3 reads TGTGCCAGTAGTATAGGACAGAACTCCTACAATGAGCAGTTCTTC.

In this sample, this clone turned up once. The J gene is TRBJ2-7, the V gene TRBV6-5, with TRBD2 matching 7 bases. With V trimmed by 6 bases and J by 2 bases, 1 base remained unmatched. CDR3 length: 12 amino acids. Germline CDR1 is MNHEY and CDR2 is SVGAGI. CDR3: CASRGLAYEQYF. Here the CDR3 DNA reads TGTGCCAGCAGAGGACTAGCCTACGAGCAGTACTTC.